This T cell receptor (beta chain) is drawn from a study of regulatory T cells in long-lasting Graves disease (dated by TCRdb to the early 2020s). About the full investigation: Persistent Graves' disease was defined as antithyroid drug treatment for over 5 years with persistently positive TSH receptor autoantibodies. This study used TCR sequencing and RNA sequencing of peripheral blood to compare persistent Graves' disease patients against newly diagnosed Graves' disease patients. The study was conducted in China and was registered as a clinical trial. A total of 33 samples were covered by TCR sequencing, comprising approximately 13 persistent and around 20 newly diagnosed Graves' disease patients. On average, persistent Graves' disease patients in the clinical cohort had been on antithyroid drugs for around ten years.

General study outcomes and caveats: Sequencing and analysis were restricted to the TCR beta chain. Preferential use of TRBV28, TRBJ1-2 and TRBJ2-5 was observed in persistent disease, whereas TRBV20-1 and TRBJ2-1 were favored in newly diagnosed disease. The authors acknowledged the small sample size as a limitation that may reduce accuracy. Lower TCR Shannon entropy and fewer highly expanded clones were observed in persistent Graves' disease patients than in newly diagnosed patients, which suggested clonal expansion. Because the primary lesion, thyroid tissue, could not be accessed, the study looked at peripheral blood alone. Patients with persistent disease shared more public clonotypes (about 2,900) than newly diagnosed patients did (roughly 970).

Taken with the paper, the label for time point translates to: persistent/refractory GD, antithyroid drugs over 5 years with positive TRAb. For both TCR sequencing and RNA sequencing, RNA was extracted from PBMCs using TRIzol. The diagnosis of Graves' disease followed American Thyroid Association guidelines. Patients were recruited from an endocrinology department in Xi'an, China. Each patient gave 8.5 to 9.5 milliliters of peripheral blood, collected in an EDTA anticoagulant tube. Ficoll Paque Plus density gradient separation was used to isolate PBMCs, and no further T cell sorting was performed. An Agilent 2100 Bioanalyzer and agarose gel were used to check RNA quality, while a NanoDrop 2000 measured RNA concentration. The CDR3 sequence holds 13 residues, the cysteine and phenylalanine included. Here the CDR3 DNA is all that survives: 39 bases in frame from base 1. Ends trimmed: V by 5 bases, J by 3 bases; bases unmatched to a gene: 4. The germline V gene (reference sequence) supplies CDR1 MNHEY and CDR2 SMNVEV.

At least ten counts were recorded for this clonotype. Its antigen specificity is not known. No base-level quality is on record; no much larger clone is a single base apart. The library came from multiplex PCR. Sequencing relied on an Illumina HiSeq 4000. CDR3 regions were amplified by Arm-PCR with iRepertoire HTBI primers to construct TCR beta libraries. PCR products were gel purified before sequencing. As for the original processing: A total of fewer than 80 TRBV and 14 TRBJ segments were identified across samples and were used for gene usage analysis of CDR3 amino acid clonotypes. Filtered high-quality paired reads were merged into contigs using COPE and FqMerger. BLAST was used to align contigs to the IMGT TRBV, TRBD and TRBJ reference genes, and CDR3 was defined following IMGT. Any clonotype with a frequency above 0.1% was counted as a highly expanded clone. Shannon entropy was used to measure repertoire diversity, and the Gini coefficient was used to measure V-J evenness. Clonotypes shared by more than one individual were considered public. TCRdb trimmed public reads at Q25 via fastp, called clones via MiXCR and kept in-frame beta chains. Every CDR3 protein is listed once, alongside the most common genes and DNA of its rows. The V and J calls come from TCRdb's annotation, not from the publication. The sample table holds 300,000 or so distinct CDR3 sequences, of which 15% to 20% were seen once. The ten most abundant clones make up around 30% of the sample.

This specimen was peripheral blood mononuclear cells (PBMCs), taken when the disease was refractory, from a patient treated with antithyroid drugs. The receptor was isolated from a female donor with Graves disease. This chain joins TRBV27 to TRBJ2-7; a stretch of 7 junction bases matches TRBD1. The DNA reads TGTGCCAGCAGTAAGGGACAGATCTACGAGCAGTACTTC. Its protein reads: CASSKGQIYEQYF.